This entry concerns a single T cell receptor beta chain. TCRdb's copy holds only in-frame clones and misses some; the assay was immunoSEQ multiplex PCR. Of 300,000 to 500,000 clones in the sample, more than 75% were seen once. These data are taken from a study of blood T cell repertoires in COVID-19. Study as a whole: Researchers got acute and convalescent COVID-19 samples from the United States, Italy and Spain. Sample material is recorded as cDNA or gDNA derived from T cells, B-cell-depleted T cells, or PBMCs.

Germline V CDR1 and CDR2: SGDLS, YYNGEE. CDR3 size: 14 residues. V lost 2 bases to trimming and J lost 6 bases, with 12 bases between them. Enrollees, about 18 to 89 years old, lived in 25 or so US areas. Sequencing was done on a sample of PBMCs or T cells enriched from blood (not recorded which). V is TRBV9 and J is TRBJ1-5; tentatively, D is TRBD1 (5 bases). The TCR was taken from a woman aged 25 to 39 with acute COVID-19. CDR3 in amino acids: CASSVTGGVQPQHF. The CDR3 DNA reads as TGTGCCAGCAGCGTGACGGGGGGAGTTCAGCCCCAGCATTTT. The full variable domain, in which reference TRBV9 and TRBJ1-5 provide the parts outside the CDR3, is DSGVTQTPKHLITATGQRVTLRCSPRSGDLSVYWYQQSLDQGLQFLIQYYNGEERAKGNILERFSAQQFPDLHSELNLSSLELGDSALYFCASSVTGGVQPQHFGDGTRLSIL.